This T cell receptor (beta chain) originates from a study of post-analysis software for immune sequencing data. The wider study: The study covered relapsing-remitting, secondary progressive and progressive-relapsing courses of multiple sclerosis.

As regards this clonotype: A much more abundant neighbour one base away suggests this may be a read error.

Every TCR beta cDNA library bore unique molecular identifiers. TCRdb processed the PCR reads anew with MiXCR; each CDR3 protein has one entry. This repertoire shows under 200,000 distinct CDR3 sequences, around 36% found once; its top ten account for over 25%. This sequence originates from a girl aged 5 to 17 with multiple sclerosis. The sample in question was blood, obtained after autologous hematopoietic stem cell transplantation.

The CDR3 bases are TGCAGTGCATACACAGGGGCCCCCTACAATGAGCAGTACTTC. Protein product: CSAYTGAPYNEQYF. The gene calls are TRBV20-1 and TRBJ2-7; 7 nucleotides agree with TRBD1. The CDR3 has 14 residues. CDR1 DFQATT and CDR2 SNEGSKA come from the germline V gene (reference sequence). Unmatched junction bases numbered 15, after V lost 6 bases and J lost 7 bases.